These T cell receptor beta chains were read from a single sample in a study of blood T cell repertoires in COVID-19. The table came from immunoSEQ multiplex PCR; TCRdb's copy has only in-frame clones and leaves some out. Here the sample spans more than 350,000 clones, just under 90% being singletons. Sample: PBMCs or T cells enriched from blood (not recorded which). Receptor source: a woman between 50 and 59 years old who had recovered from COVID-19. The CDR3 runs from the conserved cysteine through the conserved F or W. A D gene is named only where the DNA matches it firmly. For some rows the clone size is stated as once, few or many, or as a class when expanded; others skip it.

v_call	j_call	d_call	clone_size	cdr3_nt	cdr3_aa
TRBV2	TRBJ2-5	TRBD1	once	TGTGCCAGCAGTTCGCCGGGACAGAGGGCTCCCCAGTACTTC	CASSSPGQRAPQYF
TRBV6-2/TRBV6-3	TRBJ1-4	NA	NA	TGTGCCAGCAGTCATAACCGGCCCTCGGGCAGGTGGGGCGCCGGATCTGAAAAACTGTTTTTT	CASSHNRPSGRWGAGSEKLFF
TRBV4-1	TRBJ2-3	TRBD1	NA	TGCGCCAGCAGCCGCACGGGACAGATCACAGATACGCAGTATTTT	CASSRTGQITDTQYF
TRBV19	TRBJ1-6	TRBD1	NA	TGTGCCAGTAGTAGTAGGGACAGGGAGAGGAATTCACCCCTCCACTTT	CASSSRDRERNSPLHF
TRBV15	TRBJ2-2	NA	NA	TGTGCCACCGAGGACATCAACACCGGGGAGCTGTTTTTT	CATEDINTGELFF
TRBV15	TRBJ1-5	NA	NA	TGTGCCACCAGCAAAGAACAGGGTCTTCATCAGCCCCAGCATTTT	CATSKEQGLHQPQHF
TRBV30	TRBJ1-4	NA	NA	TGTGCCTGGAGTGTAGTGAAGCCCAATGAAAAACTGTTTTTT	CAWSVVKPNEKLFF
TRBV10-3	TRBJ2-1	TRBD2	NA	TGTGCCATCAGTCAGACTAGCGGCGGGAGCGTCGATGAGCAGTTCTTC	CAISQTSGGSVDEQFF
TRBV18	TRBJ1-5	TRBD1	NA	TGTGCCAGCTCACTGGGACAGGGGAGCAATCAGCCCCAGCATTTT	CASSLGQGSNQPQHF
TRBV7-6	TRBJ2-7	TRBD2	NA	TGTGCCAGCAGCTTAGGATCGGGCCAAAAGAGCGGGGCCCTCTACGAGCAGTACTTC	CASSLGSGQKSGALYEQYF
TRBV4-2	TRBJ2-6	NA	NA	TGTGCCAGCAGCCAAGAACACAGCCGTACTGGGGCCAACGTCCTGACTTTC	CASSQEHSRTGANVLTF
TRBV29-1	TRBJ2-5	TRBD2	NA	TGCAGCGTTCCAAGTAGCGGGGGGGTTTTTCAGGAGACCCAGTACTTC	CSVPSSGGVFQETQYF
TRBV5-1	TRBJ1-6	NA	NA	TGCGCCAGCAGCTTGGGGCAGCCCCGGAGGCCTGAGGGACCCCTCCACTTT	CASSLGQPRRPEGPLHF
TRBV7-9	TRBJ2-1	NA	NA	TGTGCCAGCAGCATGGCGGGAACGGGTGAGCAGTTCTTC	CASSMAGTGEQFF
TRBV6-5	TRBJ1-2	NA	NA	TGTGCCAGCAGTCCTGACGGGGGACTAACCTATGGCTACACCTTC	CASSPDGGLTYGYTF
TRBV5-4	TRBJ1-6	TRBD1	NA	TGTGCCAGCAGCCCCCAGGGGGGACAGCTAAATTCACCCCTCCACTTT	CASSPQGGQLNSPLHF
TRBV5-6	TRBJ1-1	NA	NA	TGTGCCAGCAGCTTGGCCGGGGGTAGGGACACTGAAGCTTTCTTT	CASSLAGGRDTEAFF
TRBV7-9	TRBJ2-4	NA	NA	TGTGCCAGCAGCTTGCGGCTGGGCAAAAACATTCAGTACTTC	CASSLRLGKNIQYF
TRBV7-2	TRBJ2-3	NA	NA	TGTGCCAGCAGCTTAGTGGTAGCGGAGTTCGGTCGTACGCAGTATTTT	CASSLVVAEFGRTQYF
TRBV5-4	TRBJ1-6	NA	NA	TGTGCCAGCAGCTTGGAGGGAGGTGAATCACCCCTCCACTTT	CASSLEGGESPLHF
TRBV7-9	TRBJ2-3	TRBD2	NA	TGTGCCAGCAGACCCCGTCCGGGACTAGCGAATGATACGCAGTATTTT	CASRPRPGLANDTQYF
TRBV7-8	TRBJ2-3	TRBD2	NA	TGTGCCAGCAGCTTTTCCAGCGGGGGTGCTAGCACAGATACGCAGTATTTT	CASSFSSGGASTDTQYF
TRBV27	TRBJ1-6	TRBD1	NA	TGTGCCAGCCGGACAGGGCAGCAAAATTCACCCCTCCACTTT	CASRTGQQNSPLHF
TRBV11-2	TRBJ2-7	NA	NA	TGTGCCAGCAGCCCCGGTTGGGGGACACACTCCTACGAGCAGTACTTC	CASSPGWGTHSYEQYF
TRBV5-5	TRBJ1-5	NA	few	TGTGCCAGCAGCTCGCGTAACAGGGTTGATCAGCCCCAGCATTTT	CASSSRNRVDQPQHF
TRBV18	TRBJ2-1	TRBD1	once	TGTGCCAGCTCACCTAGGGGACAGGGGAACAATGAGCAGTTCTTC	CASSPRGQGNNEQFF
TRBV28	TRBJ1-1	NA	NA	TGTGCCAGCACCTCGGACAGTTTTATGAACACTGAAGCTTTCTTT	CASTSDSFMNTEAFF
TRBV7-7	TRBJ1-5	NA	NA	TGTGCTAGCAGCCCCGCGGGGTATAGCAATCAGCCCCAGCATTTT	CASSPAGYSNQPQHF
TRBV7-2	TRBJ2-4	NA	NA	TGTGCCAGCAGCTTATCAGGCATTCAGTACTTC	CASSLSGIQYF
TRBV19	TRBJ2-7	NA	NA	TGTGCCAGTAGTGTACAGGTCTCCTACGAGCAGTACTTC	CASSVQVSYEQYF
TRBV14	TRBJ1-2	NA	NA	TGTGCCAGCAGCTCACAACCCATAGGGGGAGGCTACACCTTC	CASSSQPIGGGYTF
TRBV5-8	TRBJ2-7	NA	NA	TGTGCCAGCAGCAACCGGGACTTCTCCTACGAGCAGTACTTC	CASSNRDFSYEQYF
TRBV7-9	TRBJ1-2	TRBD1	once	TGTGCCAGCAGCAGAGAACAGGGGGCTTATGGCTACACCTTC	CASSREQGAYGYTF
TRBV4-1	TRBJ1-1	NA	NA	TGCGCCAGCAGCCAAGATCGTTGGGCGGACCAAGGGGGGAACACTGAAGCTTTCTTT	CASSQDRWADQGGNTEAFF
TRBV30	TRBJ1-6	TRBD1	few	TGTGCCTGGAGGAAACCGGGACAGGGATATCTCTCCTATAATTCACCCCTCCACTTT	CAWRKPGQGYLSYNSPLHF
TRBV2	TRBJ1-2	NA	few	TGTGCCAGCAGTGAATTCAGAAACTATGGCTACACCTTC	CASSEFRNYGYTF
TRBV7-2	TRBJ1-1	NA	NA	TGTGCCAGCAGCCCCCGAAGATGGATCCGCGGGGCTGAAGCTTTCTTT	CASSPRRWIRGAEAFF
TRBV7-2	TRBJ2-2	TRBD2	NA	TGTGCCAGCAGCTTGCTAGCGGGGGTCATAACCGGGGAGCTGTTTTTT	CASSLLAGVITGELFF
TRBV14	TRBJ2-1	TRBD1	NA	TGTGCCAGCAGCCCCCGACCGGGACAGGGGGCTTACGGTGAGCAGTTCTTC	CASSPRPGQGAYGEQFF
TRBV5-8	TRBJ2-3	TRBD2	NA	TGTGCCAGCAGGTTAGCGGGGGGCACAGATACGCAGTATTTT	CASRLAGGTDTQYF
TRBV7-2	TRBJ1-4	NA	NA	TGTGCCAGCAGCTTTGGGCAACCTGCAACTAATGAAAAACTGTTTTTT	CASSFGQPATNEKLFF
TRBV7-2	TRBJ1-3	TRBD1	NA	TGTGCCAGCAGCTCACAGGGGATCCGATCGAACACCATATATTTT	CASSSQGIRSNTIYF
TRBV19	TRBJ1-1	NA	NA	TGTGCCAGTAGTATTATGGGGCAAAACAAGGGAGCTTTCTTT	CASSIMGQNKGAFF
TRBV19	TRBJ2-1	TRBD1	once	TGTGCCAGTAGTACATCGGGACAGGGTGACAATGAGCAGTTCTTC	CASSTSGQGDNEQFF
TRBV6-5	TRBJ1-2	TRBD1	NA	TGTGCCAGCAGTTTGGGACAGGGGGCTGACTATGGCTACACCTTC	CASSLGQGADYGYTF